This T cell receptor beta chain stems from a study of T-cell reconstitution after alpha-beta-depleted transplantation in children. Study-wide results and caveats: Reportedly, alpha-beta T cells present about two months post-transplant originated from several hundred expanded clones of graft origin. From newly produced T cells came most of the T-cell counts and diversity one year after transplant.

This clonotype has a count of ten or more. As yet, its antigen is unknown. Germline CDR1 reads SGDLS; CDR2 reads YYNGEE. V lost 0 bases, J lost 6 bases, and 13 bases lay in between. The CDR3 has 14 amino acids. This sample's TCRbeta library carried unique molecular identifier barcodes. TCRdb reanalysed the PCR reads using MiXCR and keeps one entry per CDR3 protein. The sample records about 230,000 distinct CDR3 sequences, 9.5% to 13% being singletons. The material sequenced was PBMCs, taken before TCRalphabeta/CD19-depleted stem cell transplant. This TCR came from a child under two years old with acute myeloid leukemia, due to receive a stem cell transplant. V is TRBV9 and J is TRBJ2-7; D may be TRBD1 (5 bases). As DNA, the CDR3 is TGTGCCAGCAGCGTAGAACCGGCGCAGGGCGAGCAGTACTTC. Its translation is CASSVEPAQGEQYF.